The clone carrying this T cell receptor beta chain was observed at least ten times. Its antigen is currently unknown. V was clipped by 6 bases and J by 3 bases; unmatched bases: 7. The length of the CDR3 is 15 residues. MiXCR was run by TCRdb on the RT-PCR reads, yielding one entry per CDR3 protein. This table holds just under 250,000 distinct CDR3 sequences, 9% to 15% found once. The sample is drawn from a study of response to subunit inactivated influenza vaccine. Study-wide results and caveats: The authors suggested that few new T cells are recruited per seasonal influenza vaccination.

The J gene is TRBJ2-1, the V gene TRBV12-3 or TRBV12-4; 8 bases map to TRBD2. This TCR was recovered from a man aged 45-65 years who received an inactivated influenza vaccine. This specimen was non-naive T cells sorted from PBMCs, taken approximately 15 days before vaccination. CDR3 sequence: CASSGGAGGYNEQFF. The CDR3 DNA follows: TGTGCCAGCAGCGGGGGGGCAGGCGGCTACAATGAGCAGTTCTTC.